Listed here are 31 T cell receptor beta chains from one sample, sequenced in a study of cytomegalovirus exposure and HLA in healthy donors. With 60 Vbeta and 13 Jbeta primers, the PCR was carried out. Assay: immunoSEQ multiplex PCR; the TCRdb copy retains only in-frame clones and omits some. The table records more than 85,000 clones, 70% of them present only once. The sequencing input was PBMCs. These receptors were taken from a woman aged 50 to 60 in good health and CMV-seropositive.

The CDR3 DNA reads TGTGCCAGCAGCTTGAGGGCTAGCGGGAGACAGTCGGATGAGCAGTACTTC. Its protein product is CASSLRASGRQSDEQYF. The gene calls are TRBV5-5 and TRBJ2-7, with 10 bases fitting TRBD2. CDR1 and CDR2 (germline): SGHKS, YYEKEE (reference sequence). V lost 1 base to trimming and J lost 7 bases; unmatched junction nucleotides: 14. This CDR3 comprises 17 residues.

The chain is built from TRBV11-2 and TRBJ2-3, with a weak D call TRBD2 (6 bases). The CDR3 sequence is 16 residues long. Germline V gene sequence: CDR1 SGHAT, CDR2 FQNNGV. V dropped 2 bases and J dropped 2 bases, with 14 bases sitting between them. The CDR3 loop reads CASSLRGSGTTDTQYF. The CDR3 bases are TGTGCCAGCAGCTTACGAGGTAGCGGAACCACAGATACGCAGTATTTT.

The chain uses TRBV11-1 and TRBJ2-7, with 10 bases fitting TRBD2. CDR1 is SGHAT, CDR2 FQDESV, per germline (reference sequence). CDR3 length: 15 residues. Unmatched junction bases numbered 8, after V lost 5 bases and J lost 4 bases. The CDR3: CASSDIAGGIYEQYF. DNA of the CDR3: TGTGCCAGCAGCGATATAGCGGGAGGAATTTACGAGCAGTACTTC.

The chain joins TRBV15 to TRBJ1-1; TRBD1 matches 7 bases. V was pared by 0 bases and J by 8 bases, with 3 bases of the junction left unmatched. The CDR3 sequence is 13 residues long. Germline V gives CDR1 LNHNV, CDR2 YYDKDF (reference sequence). The DNA for the CDR3 is TGTGCCACCAGCAGAGATCTGGACAGGGAAGCTTTCTTT. Translating gives CATSRDLDREAFF.

The chain uses TRBV4-1 and TRBJ2-7; D may be TRBD2 (5 bases). CDR1 and CDR2 (germline): MGHRA, YSYEKL. The CDR3 runs 13 residues. The V end was cut by 2 bases, the J end by 3 bases, with 8 bases between. In nucleotides, the CDR3 is TGCGCCAGCAGCCAATCTGGAGGCTACGAGCAGTACTTC. Its protein is CASSQSGGYEQYF.

This sequence joins TRBV5-4 and TRBJ1-6; 9 bases agree with TRBD1. The V gene end was trimmed by 5 bases and the J gene end by 8 bases; junction bases not matched to a gene: 2. CDR3 size: 13 residues. CDR1 is SGHNT, CDR2 YYREEE, per germline (reference sequence). In DNA, the CDR3 is TGTGCCAGCAGGAGGACAGGGGATTCACCCCTCCACTTT. This encodes CASRRTGDSPLHF.

CDR3 protein: CASRLFSDTGELFF. The CDR3 region has the DNA TGTGCCAGCAGACTTTTTAGCGACACCGGGGAGCTGTTTTTT. V gene TRBV9 combines with J gene TRBJ2-2; maybe TRBD2 (5 bases). V was trimmed by 5 bases and J by 3 bases, leaving 11 bases between them. Germline values: CDR1 SGDLS, CDR2 YYNGEE. The CDR3 loop spans 14 amino acids.

This clone was seen only a few times. A junction boundary mismatches the germline segment, possibly from a read error. The rearrangement uses TRBV11-2 and TRBJ2-3; weak D call: TRBD1 (6 bases). The CDR3 consists of 14 residues. Germline CDR1 is SGHAT and CDR2 is FQNNGV. CDR3 nucleotide sequence: TGTGCCAACAGCCACAGGGTTTGGACAGATACGCAGTATTTT. Its protein is CANSHRVWTDTQYF.

The V call is TRBV29-1, the J call TRBJ1-5, with 7 positions matching TRBD1. Unmatched junction bases numbered 3, after V lost 5 bases and J lost 2 bases. Germline loops: CDR1 SQVTM, CDR2 ANQGSEA. The CDR3 runs 13 residues. CDR3 sequence: CSVRQGGNQPQHF. CDR3 sequence (DNA): TGCAGCGTTAGACAGGGTGGCAATCAGCCCCAGCATTTT.

V and J are TRBV6-4 and TRBJ2-6, with a possible D match to TRBD2 (5 bases). Germline V gene data show CDR1 as MRHNA and CDR2 as SNTAGT. Trimming shortened V by 5 bases and J by 0 bases, and 11 bases separated the two germline ends. The CDR3 sequence is 16 residues long. CDR3: CASSQSGISGANVLTF. The CDR3 DNA reads TGTGCCAGCAGTCAGAGCGGAATCTCTGGGGCCAACGTCCTGACTTTC.

The chain has TRBV29-1 and TRBJ2-3, with 10 bases lining up with TRBD1. J gave up 5 bases and V 6 bases, and 11 bases lay outside the gene matches. The CDR3 has 15 amino acids. Germline CDR1 reads SQVTM; CDR2 reads ANQGSEA. This chain's CDR3 is CSVGLTGGVGDTQYF. CDR3 bases: TGCAGCGTCGGATTGACAGGGGGCGTTGGAGATACGCAGTATTTT.

This clone was counted a few times. The gene calls are TRBV7-8 and TRBJ1-4, with a weak D call TRBD1 (5 bases). V was trimmed by 5 bases and J by 8 bases, leaving 18 bases between them. Germline values: CDR1 SGHVS, CDR2 FQNEAQ. The CDR3 extends over 15 amino acids. The CDR3 sequence is CASSPWTSSGEKLFF. DNA of the CDR3: TGTGCCAGCAGCCCTTGGACATCCTCAGGCGAAAAACTGTTTTTT.

V and J are TRBV28 and TRBJ2-1, with TRBD1 matching 8 bases. The length of the CDR3 is 15 residues. Germline lookup yields CDR1 MDHEN and CDR2 SYDVKM. V lost 3 bases, J lost 4 bases, and 5 bases stayed unmatched. The DNA for the CDR3 is TGTGCCAGCAGTTTTACAGGGGGTTATTACAATGAGCAGTTCTTC. Its translation is CASSFTGGYYNEQFF.

The chain combines TRBV11-2 with TRBJ1-4; TRBD1 aligns across 8 bases. From germline, CDR1 is SGHAT and CDR2 FQNNGV. V was pared by 5 bases and J by 8 bases, with 10 bases of the junction left unmatched. The CDR3 extends over 15 amino acids. The CDR3 DNA reads TGTGCCAGCAGCCAGAAGACAGGGGCGAGCGAAAAACTGTTTTTT. Translation gives CASSQKTGASEKLFF.

This chain uses TRBV5-1 with TRBJ2-3; 7 bases match TRBD2. This CDR3 region has 15 residues. Germline V CDR1 and CDR2: SGHRS, YFSETQ. The V gene end was trimmed by 4 bases and the J gene end by 7 bases; junction bases not matched to a gene: 12. The DNA of the CDR3 is TGCGCCAGCAGCGGTAGGGGCGGGAGTGGAAATACGCAGTATTTT. Encoded protein: CASSGRGGSGNTQYF.

In this sample, this clone turned up once. This chain connects TRBV9 to TRBJ1-5, with D possibly TRBD1 on 5 matching bases. V lost 0 bases, J lost 7 bases, and 14 bases lay in between. The CDR3 loop spans 15 amino acids. Germline-derived CDR1 and CDR2 are SGDLS and YYNGEE. The CDR3 sequence is CASSVGGQGAQPQHF. In nucleotides, the CDR3 is TGTGCCAGCAGCGTAGGTGGGCAGGGCGCCCAGCCCCAGCATTTT.

This clone has just a few counts. The rearrangement uses TRBV11-2 and TRBJ1-2; 7 bases are a match to TRBD1. The CDR3 runs 16 residues. V gave up 6 bases and J gave up 4 bases; unmatched junction bases: 14. The germline CDR1 and CDR2 sequences are SGHAT and FQNNGV. CDR3 in DNA: TGTGCCAGCAGGGGATTGCAGGGGGTACGAGGCTATGGCTACACCTTC. This translates into CASRGLQGVRGYGYTF.

Concerning this clone: Other DNA sequences within the sample encode an identical CDR3. The chain is built from TRBV27 and TRBJ2-1; TRBD2 is a possible D gene (6 bases). Between the trimmed V and J ends, which lost 3 bases and 4 bases, there was a span of 7 bases. Germline V gives CDR1 MNHEY, CDR2 SMNVEV (reference sequence). The CDR3 runs 13 residues. CDR3 protein: CASSLRGYNEQFF. The CDR3 nucleotides read TGTGCCAGCAGTTTGCGGGGTTACAATGAGCAGTTCTTC.

V is TRBV6-5 and J is TRBJ1-1, with 7 positions matching TRBD1. CDR3 size: 14 residues. Germline V gene sequence: CDR1 MNHEY, CDR2 SVGAGI. V lost 2 bases to trimming and J lost 4 bases; unmatched junction nucleotides: 4. DNA of the CDR3: TGTGCCAGCAGTTACACCCCAGGGGGCACTGAAGCTTTCTTT. It codes for CASSYTPGGTEAFF.

This clone was picked up a small number of times. The chain has TRBV2 and TRBJ1-6; D is undetermined. CDR1 and CDR2 (germline): SNHLY, FYNNEI. The CDR3 has 14 residues. Trimming took off 8 bases at V and 8 bases at J, with 16 bases between the two ends. This CDR3 is CASRPRALHSPLHF. DNA for the CDR3: TGTGCCAGCCGCCCGCGGGCATTACATTCACCCCTCCACTTT.

This sequence joins TRBV9 and TRBJ1-1, with TRBD1 matching 7 bases. The CDR3 covers 15 residues. Germline assignment: CDR1 SGDLS and CDR2 YYNGEE. The trim removed 0 bases at V and 2 bases at J, leaving 4 bases unmatched. The DNA for the CDR3 is TGTGCCAGCAGCGTAGAAGGGACAGTCAACACTGAAGCTTTCTTT. Amino acids: CASSVEGTVNTEAFF.

The chain recombines TRBV28 with TRBJ1-2, with D possibly TRBD1 on 5 matching bases. V lost 2 bases and J 4 bases, leaving 11 bases between the germline ends. CDR1 MDHEN and CDR2 SYDVKM come from the germline V gene. The CDR3 totals 14 residues. In nucleotides, the CDR3 is TGTGCCAGCAGTTTAAGGGGAATAGGCTATGGCTACACCTTC. It is translated as CASSLRGIGYGYTF.

The chain recombines TRBV28 with TRBJ2-3; weak D call: TRBD2 (6 bases). This CDR3 is 12 amino acids long. Trimming stripped 2 bases from V and 9 bases from J, with 9 bases between. Germline assignment: CDR1 MDHEN and CDR2 SYDVKM. DNA for the CDR3: TGTGCCAGCAGTTTAAGCGGGCCGACGCAGTATTTT. Its translation: CASSLSGPTQYF.

This chain connects TRBV21-1 to TRBJ1-5. TRBV21-1 is termed a pseudogene. The CDR3 is 20 residues long. The CDR3 here is CASSKKGYWREGHSNQPQHF. CDR3 DNA: TGTGCCAGCAGCAAAAAGGGGTACTGGAGGGAAGGGCATAGCAATCAGCCCCAGCATTTT.

This sequence joins TRBV6-6 and TRBJ2-1; 9 positions agree with TRBD1. CDR1 is MNHNY, CDR2 SVGAGI, per germline (reference sequence). V shed 0 bases and J 8 bases; nucleotides not matched to a gene: 8. This CDR3 is built from 16 residues. The CDR3 region has the DNA TGTGCCAGCAGTTACTCGGGGACAGGGCTTTCCCATGAGCAGTTCTTC. Translation: CASSYSGTGLSHEQFF.

The rearrangement uses TRBV5-1 and TRBJ1-5; 9 bases are a match to TRBD1. Germline values: CDR1 SGHRS, CDR2 YFSETQ. Unmatched junction bases numbered 8, after V lost 0 bases and J lost 4 bases. The CDR3 has 17 residues. The CDR3 sequence is CASSLAPGQGRNQPQHF. The DNA for the CDR3 is TGCGCCAGCAGCTTGGCTCCAGGACAGGGGAGGAATCAGCCCCAGCATTTT.

The rearrangement uses TRBV9 and TRBJ2-7, with D possibly being TRBD1 (5 bases). Germline values: CDR1 SGDLS, CDR2 YYNGEE. V lost 2 bases and J 0 bases, leaving 6 bases between the germline ends. CDR3 length equals 13 residues. CDR3 residues: CASSVDISYEQYF. The CDR3 coding sequence is TGTGCCAGCAGCGTGGACATCTCCTACGAGCAGTACTTC.

V usage is TRBV5-4 and J usage is TRBJ1-6; no clear D gene. CDR3 size: 15 residues. From germline, CDR1 is SGHNT and CDR2 YYREEE (reference sequence). V was cut by 5 bases and J by 0 bases, with 9 bases left in between. DNA of the CDR3: TGTGCCAGCAGTTTACGGAGCTCCTATAATTCACCCCTCCACTTT. This encodes CASSLRSSYNSPLHF.

J is TRBJ2-5 and V is TRBV12-5; D call uncertain. Trimming took off 9 bases at V and 3 bases at J, with 8 bases between the two ends. Per germline, CDR1 LGHNT and CDR2 FRNRAP. CDR3 length equals 11 residues. The CDR3 here is CASLTEETQYF. CDR3 DNA sequence: TGTGCTAGCTTAACAGAAGAGACCCAGTACTTC. The variable domain in full, completed from reference TRBV12-5 and TRBJ2-5, reads DARVTQTPRHKVTEMGQEVTMRCQPILGHNTVFWYRQTMMQGLELLAYFRNRAPLDDSGMPKDRFSAEMPDATLATLKIQPSEPRDSAVYFCASLTEETQYFGPGTRLLVL.

As for this clone: Germline and junction disagree at one end, which may indicate a read error. The chain recombines TRBV7-9 with TRBJ2-1, with D tentatively TRBD2 (5 bases). Germline CDR1 and CDR2: SEHNR and FQNEAQ (reference sequence). The CDR3 covers 15 residues. The CDR3 DNA reads as TGTTCCAGCAGCTACCTCGCGGACGGGATCAATGAGCAGTTCTTC. Amino acids: CSSSYLADGINEQFF.

This rearrangement joins TRBV7-3 to TRBJ2-1; TRBD2 agrees at 10 bases. The J segment lost 7 bases and the V segment lost 3 bases, leaving 12 bases of the junction unmatched. The CDR3 extends over 17 amino acids. CDR1 is SGHTA and CDR2 is FQGTGA in the germline V gene. CDR3 amino acids: CASSFGGAGGDLNEQFF. The CDR3 DNA reads as TGTGCCAGCAGCTTCGGAGGAGCGGGAGGGGATTTAAATGAGCAGTTCTTC.